This TCR beta chain appears in the sequencing data of a study of control samples from healthy donors and cancer patients. Germline V gene lookup returns CDR1 SGDLS and CDR2 YYNGEE. Trimming left V 4 bases short and J 3 bases short, with 13 bases between. This CDR3 comprises 14 residues. Profiling relied on immunoSEQ multiplex PCR, and the TCRdb table lists in-frame clones only, not all of them. This sample has roughly 180,000 clones; roughly 92% occur once, and the top ten carry 1.1% to 1.5%. The rearrangement uses TRBV9 and TRBJ1-1; D is perhaps TRBD1 (5 bases). This receptor was obtained from a woman aged 18-29 years in good health. The sample consisted of blood. The CDR3 DNA sequence: TGTGCCAGCAGCCCAGGGTGGGGATACACTGAAGCTTTCTTT. Its protein product is CASSPGWGYTEAFF.